The 21 T cell receptor beta chains listed next were all sequenced from one sample in a study of T-cell reconstitution after alpha-beta-depleted transplantation in children. A TCRbeta library incorporating unique molecular identifiers was prepared. TCRdb re-called the PCR reads through MiXCR, storing one row per CDR3 protein. The sample has about 460,000 distinct CDR3 sequences, about 11% seen once; the top ten hold roughly 2.1%. The sample consisted of PBMCs, taken before TCRalphabeta/CD19-depleted stem cell transplant. The receptor set was obtained from a child aged 2-15 years with inherited bone marrow failure, due to receive a stem cell transplant.

Many counts were recorded for this clonotype. The chain has TRBV5-1 and TRBJ1-2; no clear D gene. V lost 0 bases to trimming and J lost 5 bases, with 11 bases between them. The CDR3 covers 14 residues. Germline V gives CDR1 SGHRS, CDR2 YFSETQ. Here the CDR3 reads CASSLGGAPYGYTF. The CDR3, as DNA: TGCGCCAGCAGCTTGGGGGGAGCCCCGTATGGCTACACCTTC.

This clonotype has at least ten counts. The chain is built from TRBV5-5 and TRBJ2-2; no clear D. Germline-derived CDR1 and CDR2 are SGHKS and YYEKEE (reference sequence). CDR3 length: 16 amino acids. V dropped 1 base and J dropped 3 bases, with 13 bases sitting between them. CDR3 in amino acids: CASSLRKGLDTGELFF. Written as DNA, the CDR3 is TGTGCCAGCAGCTTGAGGAAGGGTTTAGACACCGGGGAGCTGTTTTTT.

This clonotype was recorded a few times. The chain recombines TRBV4-2 with TRBJ1-6, with a tentative D call TRBD1 (5 bases). The length of the CDR3 is 19 residues. CDR1 is LGHNA and CDR2 is YNFKEQ in the germline V gene. The V and J ends lost 3 bases and 0 bases respectively, with 18 bases between them. The CDR3: CASSHSSPGGSSYNSPLHF. The CDR3 DNA sequence: TGTGCCAGCAGCCACTCTTCTCCGGGGGGAAGCTCCTATAATTCACCCCTCCACTTT.

V is TRBV19 and J is TRBJ1-2; no reliable D call. Germline CDR1 reads LNHDA; CDR2 reads SQIVND (reference sequence). V was clipped by 6 bases and J by 1 base, with 18 bases between them. This CDR3 is built from 16 residues. The DNA of the CDR3 is TGTGCCAGTAGGACGGGTACGAGGGCCCATAACTATGGCTACACCTTC. Translated, it gives CASRTGTRAHNYGYTF. Supplemented by reference TRBV19 and TRBJ1-2, the full variable domain reads DGGITQSPKYLFRKEGQNVTLSCEQNLNHDAMYWYRQDPGQGLRLIYYSQIVNDFQKGDIAEGYSVSREKKESFPLTVTSAQKNPTAFYLCASRTGTRAHNYGYTFGSGTRLTVV.

This clonotype was counted many times. The V call is TRBV5-1, the J call TRBJ2-1, with 10 bases aligning to TRBD2. With 7 bases clipped from V and 7 bases from J, the junction kept 14 bases outside the gene matches. Looked up from germline, CDR1 is SGHRS and CDR2 is YFSETQ. CDR3 length: 16 amino acids. The CDR3 bases are TGCGCCAGCTTCCTTGTCCCTAGCGGGAGTTCGAATGAGCAGTTCTTC. Translating gives CASFLVPSGSSNEQFF.

This clonotype was seen many times. This chain uses TRBV20-1 with TRBJ2-3; TRBD2 matches 9 bases. V trimming: 8 bases; J trimming: 9 bases; junction bases outside the gene matches: 12. This CDR3 has 13 residues. CDR1 and CDR2 from the germline V gene are DFQATT and SNEGSKA (reference sequence). The CDR3: CSKTGLAFSTQYF. CDR3 coding DNA: TGCAGTAAAACGGGACTAGCCTTCAGCACGCAGTATTTT.

This clonotype occurred many times. This chain uses TRBV6-2 or TRBV6-3 with TRBJ2-1; 9 nucleotides match TRBD2. The germline V gene encodes CDR1 MNHEY and CDR2 SVGEGT. The CDR3 extends over 16 amino acids. The V segment lost 6 bases and the J segment 7 bases; nucleotides outside the gene matches: 13. Here the CDR3 DNA reads TGTGCCAGCAGCTTCCCCGGGACTAGCTCACTGAATGAGCAGTTCTTC. As protein: CASSFPGTSSLNEQFF.

The genes are TRBV19 and TRBJ2-5, with D hard to call. V lost 4 bases, J lost 9 bases, and 9 bases lay in between. The CDR3 contains 11 residues. Germline V gene data show CDR1 as LNHDA and CDR2 as SQIVND (reference sequence). This chain's CDR3 is CASSSRMAQYF. The CDR3 bases are TGTGCCAGTAGTAGTCGGATGGCCCAGTACTTC.

In regard to this clonotype: This may be a read error: a much more frequent sequence differs by one nucleotide. The chain links TRBV29-1 to TRBJ2-7; TRBD1 or TRBD2 may be the D gene (6 bases each). V gave up 2 bases and J gave up 4 bases, with 21 bases separating them. Germline assignment: CDR1 SQVTM and CDR2 ANQGSEA. The CDR3 has 16 amino acids. The CDR3 nucleotides read TGCAGCGTTGAAATCGTCCTGGGGGGCGAGTTGTACGAGCAGTACTTC. It yields the protein CSVEIVLGGELYEQYF.

This clonotype has ten or more counts. The chain couples TRBV20-1 to TRBJ2-1, with D uncertain. This CDR3 contains 13 residues. Germline lookup yields CDR1 DFQATT and CDR2 SNEGSKA (reference sequence). V lost 3 bases, J lost 5 bases, and 11 bases lay in between. The CDR3 DNA is TGCAGTGCTAGCCCCCCGGGCGACAATGAGCAGTTCTTC. The encoded protein is CSASPPGDNEQFF.

This clonotype was detected ten times or more. The chain combines TRBV11-2 with TRBJ2-7; 7 bases line up with TRBD2. Unmatched junction bases numbered 5, after V lost 3 bases and J lost 0 bases. The length of the CDR3 is 15 residues. Germline-derived CDR1 and CDR2 are SGHAT and FQNNGV. CDR3 bases: TGTGCCAGCAGCTTGGGGGGGAATCCCTCCTACGAGCAGTACTTC. It encodes CASSLGGNPSYEQYF.

This clonotype was seen only a few times. The J gene is TRBJ2-1, the V gene TRBV20-1; weak D call: TRBD2 (6 bases). The CDR3 sequence is 13 residues long. The V and J ends lost 3 bases and 6 bases respectively, with 12 bases between them. Germline CDR1 DFQATT, CDR2 SNEGSKA (reference sequence). The CDR3 region has the DNA TGCAGTGCTAGTGCGACTAGAAGCAATGAGCAGTTCTTC. Protein: CSASATRSNEQFF.

This clonotype was seen many times. This chain connects TRBV18 to TRBJ1-1; D may be TRBD1 (5 bases). The CDR3 is made up of 14 amino acids. The germline V gene encodes CDR1 KGHSH and CDR2 LQKENI. The V gene lost 3 bases and the J gene lost 3 bases, with 11 bases spanning the gap. Here the CDR3 DNA reads TGTGCCAGCTCACCGGGGGGGGTGCACACTGAAGCTTTCTTT. This gives the protein CASSPGGVHTEAFF.

This clonotype occurred many times. The rearrangement uses TRBV27 and TRBJ1-2, with D perhaps TRBD1 (6 bases). The CDR3 sequence is 13 residues long. V was trimmed by 10 bases and J by 2 bases, leaving 14 bases between them. From germline, CDR1 is MNHEY and CDR2 SMNVEV (reference sequence). This CDR3 reads CATSGHPNYGYTF. Here the CDR3 DNA reads TGTGCCACCTCGGGACATCCCAACTATGGCTACACCTTC.

A note on this clonotype: Just one base apart from a much larger clone, this may be a read error. The V gene is TRBV5-1, the J gene TRBJ2-2; 9 bases are shared with TRBD1. The CDR3 loop spans 17 amino acids. The V segment lost 5 bases and the J segment 4 bases; nucleotides outside the gene matches: 12. Germline CDR1 is SGHRS and CDR2 is YFSETQ. Here the CDR3 reads CASRSGQGSLLTGELFF. The CDR3 DNA reads as TGCGCCAGCAGATCCGGACAGGGGTCGCTTCTCACCGGGGAGCTGTTTTTT.

V gene TRBV30 combines with J gene TRBJ2-1; 11 positions agree with TRBD2. Per the germline V gene, CDR1 is GTSNPN and CDR2 is SVGIG (reference sequence). Germline trimming cut 0 bases from V and 4 bases from J; bases unmatched to any gene: 2. CDR3 length: 15 residues. The CDR3 DNA sequence: TGTGCCTGGAGTGTTCTAGCGGGAGGTTACAATGAGCAGTTCTTC. This encodes CAWSVLAGGYNEQFF. The full variable domain, its missing parts supplied by reference TRBV30 and TRBJ2-1, is SQTIHQWPATLVQPVGSPLSLECTVEGTSNPNLYWYRQAAGRGLQLLFYSVGIGQISSEVPQNLSASRPQDRQFILSSKKLLLSDSGFYLCAWSVLAGGYNEQFFGPGTRLTVL.

This clonotype was seen repeatedly, ten times or more. The chain employs TRBV11-2 and TRBJ1-6; possibly TRBD1 for D (5 bases). Deletions cut 5 bases from V and 9 bases from J, with 17 bases between. CDR3 length: 15 residues. Germline V gene lookup returns CDR1 SGHAT and CDR2 FQNNGV. CDR3 nucleotides: TGTGCCAGCAGCCAATCGGTGGACGGGGGTTCACCCCTCCACTTT. Its protein product is CASSQSVDGGSPLHF.

This clonotype has at least ten counts. The chain couples TRBV4-1 to TRBJ2-1; TRBD1 might be the D (5 bases). The CDR3 covers 17 residues. Germline lookup yields CDR1 MGHRA and CDR2 YSYEKL. V was shortened by 2 bases and J by 8 bases, with 22 bases between the two germline ends. The CDR3 DNA reads TGCGCCAGCAGCCAACCTGCCTTTGACCTAGGGGCCGATGAGCAGTTCTTC. It encodes CASSQPAFDLGADEQFF.

This clonotype was detected many times. The chain carries TRBV6-1 and TRBJ1-6, with 7 bases matching TRBD1. With V trimmed by 5 bases and J by 7 bases, 8 bases remained unmatched. Germline loops: CDR1 MNHNS, CDR2 SASEGT. The CDR3 is 15 residues long. The CDR3 is CASSRRQGPNSPLHF. The CDR3 DNA follows: TGTGCCAGCAGTAGGAGACAGGGCCCAAATTCACCCCTCCACTTT.

The chain couples TRBV4-1 to TRBJ1-1; no definite D call. This CDR3 region has 13 residues. The V and J ends lost 2 bases and 4 bases respectively, with 8 bases between them. Germline-derived CDR1 and CDR2 are MGHRA and YSYEKL. CDR3 coding DNA: TGCGCCAGCAGCCAACTCGAAAGCACTGAAGCTTTCTTT. Amino acid sequence: CASSQLESTEAFF.

This clonotype has a count of ten or more. This chain uses TRBV5-1 with TRBJ2-5, with D hard to call. The germline gives CDR1 SGHRS, CDR2 YFSETQ. V was cut by 0 bases and J by 2 bases, with 11 bases left in between. The CDR3 has 15 amino acids. CDR3 loop: CASSLETAFQETQYF. CDR3 coding DNA: TGCGCCAGCAGCTTGGAAACAGCCTTTCAAGAGACCCAGTACTTC.